The clone carrying this TCR beta chain was seen more than once but under ten times. Antigen specificity is unknown. Trimming removed 6 bases at V and 3 bases at J, with 15 bases between. CDR1 and CDR2 (germline): ENHRY, SYGVKD. The CDR3 has 14 amino acids. The record originates from a study of CD8 T cells in ankylosing spondylitis. Study-wide points: Made up of eight highly homologous variants, a TCR beta motif appeared characteristic of ankylosing spondylitis blood. Disease-associated clones were CD8+ and fairly uncommon in peripheral blood. According to the report, clones linked to the disease were significantly enriched in matched synovial fluid samples taken from ankylosing spondylitis patients.

TCRdb reprocessed the 5' RACE reads with MiXCR, giving one entry per CDR3 protein. The sample holds approximately 60,000 distinct CDR3 sequences; about 6.2% are singletons and the top ten take roughly 4.8%. The receptor was derived from a male donor with ankylosing spondylitis. The sequenced material came from synovial fluid, either unsorted or a sorted T cell fraction (not recorded which). The chain couples TRBV10-3 to TRBJ2-7; a weak D match, TRBD2 (5 bases). The CDR3: CAISQVPEGYEQYF. The CDR3 DNA reads TGTGCCATCAGCCAAGTCCCAGAGGGCTACGAGCAGTACTTC.